This is a list of T cell receptor beta chains from one sample in a study of identical twins. TCRdb analysed the 5' RACE reads with MiXCR anew, one entry per CDR3 protein. The sample lists 310,000 or so distinct CDR3 sequences; roughly 10% were seen once. This sample also belongs to another study, concerning yellow fever vaccine responses in identical twins.

The specimen was CD8+ T cells sorted from blood. Source of these receptors: a woman younger than 30 in good health. CDR3s include the opening cysteine and the closing phenylalanine or tryptophan. A D gene is named only where the DNA matches it firmly. A clone size is listed for some rows: how often the clone was seen (once, few, many), or a class if it is expanded.

len: 13
v_gene: TRBV7-9
j_gene: TRBJ2-7
d_gene: NA
abundance: few
CDR3nt: TGTGCCAGCAGCTCCCCCCACGAACACGAGCAGTACTTC
CDR3aa: CASSSPHEHEQYF

len: 14
v_gene: TRBV29-1
j_gene: TRBJ1-2
d_gene: NA
abundance: few
CDR3nt: TGCAGCGTTGGGAGACCAGGGCGAGACTATGGCTACACCTTC
CDR3aa: CSVGRPGRDYGYTF

len: 16
v_gene: TRBV7-6
j_gene: TRBJ2-7
d_gene: TRBD1
abundance: NA
CDR3nt: TGTGCCAGCAGCTCAAGAGGGACAGGGGATACCTACGAGCAGTACTTC
CDR3aa: CASSSRGTGDTYEQYF

len: 16
v_gene: TRBV5-6
j_gene: TRBJ2-1
d_gene: TRBD2
abundance: NA
CDR3nt: TGTGCCAGCAGCTTTAGGACTAGCGGCTCCTACAATGAGCAGTTCTTC
CDR3aa: CASSFRTSGSYNEQFF

len: 13
v_gene: TRBV7-2
j_gene: TRBJ2-3
d_gene: NA
abundance: many
CDR3nt: TGTGCCAGCAGCCCGTTATCCACAGATACGCAGTATTTT
CDR3aa: CASSPLSTDTQYF

len: 11
v_gene: TRBV25-1
j_gene: TRBJ2-1
d_gene: NA
abundance: few
CDR3nt: TGTGCCAGCATCCGGGGTGTCGAGCAGTTCTTC
CDR3aa: CASIRGVEQFF

len: 16
v_gene: TRBV12-5
j_gene: TRBJ1-2
d_gene: NA
abundance: few
CDR3nt: TGTGCTAGTGGTTTGGTTGTCGGGGGCCAGAACTATGGCTACACCTTC
CDR3aa: CASGLVVGGQNYGYTF

len: 14
v_gene: TRBV11-2
j_gene: TRBJ2-7
d_gene: NA
abundance: NA
CDR3nt: TGTGCCAGCAGCGAACACGGAAGTCTTTACGAGCAGTACTTC
CDR3aa: CASSEHGSLYEQYF

len: 18
v_gene: TRBV4-2
j_gene: TRBJ2-5
d_gene: TRBD2
abundance: NA
CDR3nt: TGTGCCAGCAGCCAAGAAAACCTTGGTAGCGGGTGGGAAGAGACCCAGTACTTC
CDR3aa: CASSQENLGSGWEETQYF

len: 19
v_gene: TRBV2
j_gene: TRBJ2-3
d_gene: TRBD2
abundance: few
CDR3nt: TGTGCCAGCAGTAAACTAGCGGGGTCCTCACGAGAGTTCACAGATACGCAGTATTTT
CDR3aa: CASSKLAGSSREFTDTQYF

len: 16
v_gene: TRBV28
j_gene: TRBJ1-1
d_gene: NA
abundance: few
CDR3nt: TGTGCCAGCAGTTTGCCGTTTGGGGAGAGGAACACTGAAGCTTTCTTT
CDR3aa: CASSLPFGERNTEAFF

len: 16
v_gene: TRBV7-9
j_gene: TRBJ1-2
d_gene: NA
abundance: many
CDR3nt: TGTGCCAGCAGCTCTCCTAGGGAGGACATTTCACATGGCTACACCTTC
CDR3aa: CASSSPREDISHGYTF

len: 16
v_gene: TRBV6-1
j_gene: TRBJ2-5
d_gene: TRBD2
abundance: many
CDR3nt: TGTGCCAGCAGCCCCACTAGCGGAGGCGCACAAGAGACCCAGTACTTC
CDR3aa: CASSPTSGGAQETQYF

len: 15
v_gene: TRBV15
j_gene: TRBJ2-3
d_gene: TRBD1
abundance: NA
CDR3nt: TGTGCCACCAGCCCTCTGGACAGGAGCACAGATACGCAGTATTTT
CDR3aa: CATSPLDRSTDTQYF